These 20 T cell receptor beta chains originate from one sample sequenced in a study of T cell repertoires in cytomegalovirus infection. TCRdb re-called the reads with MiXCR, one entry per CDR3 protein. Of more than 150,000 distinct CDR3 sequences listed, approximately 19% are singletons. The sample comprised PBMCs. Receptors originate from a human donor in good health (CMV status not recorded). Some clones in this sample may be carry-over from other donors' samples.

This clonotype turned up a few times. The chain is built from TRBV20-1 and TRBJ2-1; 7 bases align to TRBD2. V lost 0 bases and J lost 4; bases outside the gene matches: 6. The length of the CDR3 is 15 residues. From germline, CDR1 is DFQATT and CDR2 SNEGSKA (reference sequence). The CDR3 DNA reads TGCAGTGCTAGAGATTGGGGGGACTATTACAATGAGCAGTTCTTC. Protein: CSARDWGDYYNEQFF.

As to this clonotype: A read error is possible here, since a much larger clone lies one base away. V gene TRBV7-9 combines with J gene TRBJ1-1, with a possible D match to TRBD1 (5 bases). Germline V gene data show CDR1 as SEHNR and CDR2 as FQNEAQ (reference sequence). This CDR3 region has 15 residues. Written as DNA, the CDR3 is TGTGTCAGCAGCTTAGGGGTCGGTACGAACACTGAAGCTTTCTTT. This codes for CVSSLGVGTNTEAFF.

In DNA, the CDR3 is TGCAGTGCTCCACCGGGGGGGCCGAGCACAGATACGCAGTATTTT. Protein product: CSAPPGGPSTDTQYF. The chain is built from TRBV20-1 and TRBJ2-3, with TRBD2 matching over 8 bases. V lost 5 bases, J lost 0 bases, and 7 bases stayed unmatched. Per germline, CDR1 DFQATT and CDR2 SNEGSKA (reference sequence). This CDR3 is 15 amino acids long.

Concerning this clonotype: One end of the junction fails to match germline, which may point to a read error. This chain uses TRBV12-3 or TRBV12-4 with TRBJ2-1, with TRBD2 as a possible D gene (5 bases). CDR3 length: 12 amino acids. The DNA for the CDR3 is TGTGCCTGCAGTATCAGAGGGTGGGAGCAGTTCTTC. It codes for CACSIRGWEQFF.

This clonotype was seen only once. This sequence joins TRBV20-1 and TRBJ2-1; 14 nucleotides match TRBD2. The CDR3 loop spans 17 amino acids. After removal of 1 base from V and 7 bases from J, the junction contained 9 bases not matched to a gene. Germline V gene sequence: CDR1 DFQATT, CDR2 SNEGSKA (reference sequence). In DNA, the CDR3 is TGCAGTGCTAGAGGACTAGCGGGGGGGCGTGTGGTTAATGAGCAGTTCTTC. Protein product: CSARGLAGGRVVNEQFF.

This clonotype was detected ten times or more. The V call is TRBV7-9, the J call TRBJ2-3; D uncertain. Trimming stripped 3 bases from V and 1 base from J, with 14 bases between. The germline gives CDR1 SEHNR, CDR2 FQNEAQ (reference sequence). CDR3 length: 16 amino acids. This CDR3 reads CASSFPRNSGTDTQYF. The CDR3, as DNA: TGTGCCAGCAGCTTTCCCCGGAATTCCGGCACAGATACGCAGTATTTT.

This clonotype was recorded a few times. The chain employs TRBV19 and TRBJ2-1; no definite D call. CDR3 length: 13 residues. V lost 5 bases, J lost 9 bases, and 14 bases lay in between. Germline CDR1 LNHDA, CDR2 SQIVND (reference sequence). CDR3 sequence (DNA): TGTGCCAGTAGTGTGGGCCGAGGCAGTGAGCAGTTCTTC. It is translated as CASSVGRGSEQFF.

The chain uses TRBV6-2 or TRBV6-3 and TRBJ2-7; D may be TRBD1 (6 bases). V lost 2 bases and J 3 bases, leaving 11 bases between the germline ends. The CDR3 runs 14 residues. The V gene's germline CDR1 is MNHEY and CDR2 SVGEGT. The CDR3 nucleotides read TGTGCCAGCAGTTACAAAGCCAGGGGCTACGAGCAGTACTTC. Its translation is CASSYKARGYEQYF.

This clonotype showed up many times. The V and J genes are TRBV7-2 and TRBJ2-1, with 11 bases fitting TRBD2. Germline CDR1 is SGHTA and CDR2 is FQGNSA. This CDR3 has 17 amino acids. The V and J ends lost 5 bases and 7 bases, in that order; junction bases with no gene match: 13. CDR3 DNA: TGTGCCAGCAGCCCGACCCAACTAGCGGGAGTAGTGAATGAGCAGTTCTTC. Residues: CASSPTQLAGVVNEQFF. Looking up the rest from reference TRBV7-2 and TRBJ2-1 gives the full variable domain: GAGVSQSPSNKVTEKGKDVELRCDPISGHTALYWYRQSLGQGLEFLIYFQGNSAPDKSGLPSDRFSAERTGGSVSTLTIQRTQQEDSAVYLCASSPTQLAGVVNEQFFGPGTRLTVL.

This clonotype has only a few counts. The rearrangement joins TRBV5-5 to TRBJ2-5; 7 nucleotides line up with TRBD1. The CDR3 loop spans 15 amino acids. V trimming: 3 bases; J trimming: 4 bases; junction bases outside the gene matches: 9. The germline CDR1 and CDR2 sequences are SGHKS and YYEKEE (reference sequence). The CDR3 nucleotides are TGTGCCAGCAGCTCCCCGGACAGGTCCCGAGAGACCCAGTACTTC. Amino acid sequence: CASSSPDRSRETQYF.

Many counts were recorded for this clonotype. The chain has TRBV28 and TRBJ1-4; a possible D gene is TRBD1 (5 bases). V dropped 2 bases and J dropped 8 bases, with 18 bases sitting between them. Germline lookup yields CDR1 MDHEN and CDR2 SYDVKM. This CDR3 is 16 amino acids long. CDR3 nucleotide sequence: TGTGCCAGCAGTTTAGGCGGAGGGGCAGCGGAAGAAAAACTGTTTTTT. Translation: CASSLGGGAAEEKLFF.

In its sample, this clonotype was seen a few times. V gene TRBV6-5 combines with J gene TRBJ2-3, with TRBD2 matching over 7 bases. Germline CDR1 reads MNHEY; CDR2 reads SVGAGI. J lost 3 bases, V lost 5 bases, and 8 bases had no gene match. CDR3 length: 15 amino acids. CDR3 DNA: TGTGCCAGCAGTCCGATAGCGGGCCTAACAGATACGCAGTATTTT. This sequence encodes CASSPIAGLTDTQYF.

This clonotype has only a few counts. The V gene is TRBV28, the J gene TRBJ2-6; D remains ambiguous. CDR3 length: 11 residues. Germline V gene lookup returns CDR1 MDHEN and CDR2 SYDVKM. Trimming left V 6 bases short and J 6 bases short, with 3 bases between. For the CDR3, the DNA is TGTGCCAGCAGAGAGGCCAACGTCCTGACTTTC. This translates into CASREANVLTF.

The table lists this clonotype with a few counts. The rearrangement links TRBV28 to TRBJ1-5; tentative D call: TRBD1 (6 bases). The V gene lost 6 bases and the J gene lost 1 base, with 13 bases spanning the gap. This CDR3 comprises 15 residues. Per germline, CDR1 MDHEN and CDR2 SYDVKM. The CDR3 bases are TGTGCCAGCAGCATAGGGGGAAGGAGCAATCAGCCCCAGCATTTT. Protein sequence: CASSIGGRSNQPQHF.

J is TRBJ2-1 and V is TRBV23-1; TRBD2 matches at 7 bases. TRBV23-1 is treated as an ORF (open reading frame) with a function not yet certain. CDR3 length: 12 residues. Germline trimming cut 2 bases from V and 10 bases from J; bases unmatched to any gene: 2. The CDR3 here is CASSQVGGEQFF. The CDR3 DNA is TGCGCCAGCAGTCAAGTGGGAGGGGAGCAGTTCTTC.

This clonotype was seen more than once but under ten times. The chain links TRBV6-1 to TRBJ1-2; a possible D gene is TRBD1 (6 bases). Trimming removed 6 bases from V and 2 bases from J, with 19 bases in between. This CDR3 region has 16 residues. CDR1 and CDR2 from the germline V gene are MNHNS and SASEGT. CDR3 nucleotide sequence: TGTGCCAGCAGAGACCTTGGACAGCCGAGGAACTATGGCTACACCTTC. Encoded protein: CASRDLGQPRNYGYTF.

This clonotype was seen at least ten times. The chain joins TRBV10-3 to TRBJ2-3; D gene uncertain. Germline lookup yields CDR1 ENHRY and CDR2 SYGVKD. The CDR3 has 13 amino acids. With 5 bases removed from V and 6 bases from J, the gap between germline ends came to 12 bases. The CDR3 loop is CAISMTSGDTQYF. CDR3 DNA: TGTGCCATCAGTATGACGAGTGGCGATACGCAGTATTTT.

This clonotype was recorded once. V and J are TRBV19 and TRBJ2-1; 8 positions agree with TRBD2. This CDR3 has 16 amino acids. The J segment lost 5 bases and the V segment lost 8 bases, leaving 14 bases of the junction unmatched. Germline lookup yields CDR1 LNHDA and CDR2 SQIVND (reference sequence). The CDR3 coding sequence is TGTGCCAGTGCCTCCCAGGGGACTAGGAGCAACAATGAGCAGTTCTTC. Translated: CASASQGTRSNNEQFF.

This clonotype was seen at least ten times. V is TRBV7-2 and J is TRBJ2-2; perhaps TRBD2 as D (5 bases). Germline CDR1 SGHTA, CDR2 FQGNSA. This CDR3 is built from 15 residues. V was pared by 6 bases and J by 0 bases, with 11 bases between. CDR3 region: CASRRGSANTGELFF. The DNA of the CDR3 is TGTGCCAGCAGGCGAGGGAGCGCGAACACCGGGGAGCTGTTTTTT.

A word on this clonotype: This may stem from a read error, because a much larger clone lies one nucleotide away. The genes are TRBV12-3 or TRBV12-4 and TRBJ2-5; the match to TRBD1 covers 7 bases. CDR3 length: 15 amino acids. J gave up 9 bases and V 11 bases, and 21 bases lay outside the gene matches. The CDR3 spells CAGSPGQDLPRAQYF. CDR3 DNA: TGTGCCGGCTCCCCCGGACAGGACCTTCCGAGGGCCCAGTACTTC.